The source of this T cell receptor (beta chain) is a study of T cell responses to AZD1222 COVID-19 vaccine (dated by TCRdb to about 2021). Regarding the study in general: AZD1222 recipients given second doses at about 4 weeks or at about 12 weeks were pooled, since spike-specific TCR depth and breadth were not found to differ between the two schedules. A total of under 250 trial participants underwent TCR sequencing, of whom about 210 had received two doses of AZD1222 and some 25 had received two doses of the MenACWY control vaccine. Trial participants were enrolled by age into subgroups of 18-55, 56-69 and 70-plus years, and about 150, 27 and 61 TCR-sequenced participants, respectively, were included in these subgroups.

Study-wide findings and limitations: The whole spike protein was spanned by vaccine-associated CD4 TCRs, and dominant responses were seen in regions 160-218 and 743-854. A significant rise in spike-specific TCR breadth and depth was observed after two AZD1222 doses relative to day 0 and relative to MenACWY recipients. Reportedly, almost half of the unique spike-specific TCRs recognized epitopes lying outside the regions that are mutated in the B.1.351 and B.1.1.7 variants. Participants were mostly white British, with more females than males. The authors suggested clonal diversity may have been underestimated. The 56-69-year group was small, and its depth increase did not reach significance, likely because of low power. Conclusions about previously exposed vaccinees were limited because only 5 or 6 AZD1222 recipients were SARS-CoV-2 seropositive at baseline. Because no samples from the day 14 peak response were available, repertoires could be characterized only after the peak T cell response.

The CDR3 regions of human TCRbeta chains were analyzed by immunosequencing. As for the original processing: Repertoire TCRs were checked for matches against a reference library of SARS-CoV-2-specific TCRs that had been generated using the MIRA antigen-specificity platform. Breadth was defined as the fraction of unique TCRs that were SARS-CoV-2-associated. Depth was defined as the fraction of total T cells that were SARS-CoV-2-associated. Using the MIRA data, each spike-specific TCR was mapped to the spike region that the TCR reacts to and placed in a CD4 or CD8 class. Log10-transformed breadth and depth values were compared by one-way ANOVA with Sidak's multiple comparisons tests. Imported from immuneACCESS, the table was reduced by TCRdb to in-frame sequences with V and J called. These copies leave out some clones; in studies compared against another copy, an unresolved V gene accounts for under half, and the cause of the remainder is not known. The D gene and trimming were derived from the DNA, and the V and J assignments and clone size from that table. This sample is represented by approximately 100,000 clones; approximately 89% of them were singletons. Around 20% of the sample is in the top ten clones.

On this clone itself: The clone's antigen remains unknown. The sample holds no much larger clone one base away, and base qualities are not on file.

At the junction V is shortened by 0 bases and J by 3 bases; bases outside the gene matches: 4. CDR1 SGHNT and CDR2 YENEEA are derived from the germline V gene. From its cysteine to its phenylalanine, the CDR3 spans 16 amino acids. Only the CDR3 DNA stays, 48 bases, in frame from base 1. The sample's time point label, in plain terms: baseline before first vaccination. Samples from vaccinated people were obtained from the UK trials COV001 and COV002, which included a single-blind randomized controlled phase 2/3 trial of AZD1222 (ChAdOx1 nCoV-19) in healthy adults. For TCRbeta chain sequencing, PBMC samples were collected from trial participants at day 0 and at day 28 after the second dose.

The TCR was taken from an adult in good health. The chain uses TRBV11-3 and TRBJ2-1, with 8 bases in between that match TRBD2. The material was peripheral blood, obtained on day 0 of AZD1222 vaccination. The CDR3 protein sequence reads: CASSLDPSGFYNEQFF. Here is the DNA: TGTGCCAGCAGCTTAGATCCTAGCGGGTTCTACAATGAGCAGTTCTTC.